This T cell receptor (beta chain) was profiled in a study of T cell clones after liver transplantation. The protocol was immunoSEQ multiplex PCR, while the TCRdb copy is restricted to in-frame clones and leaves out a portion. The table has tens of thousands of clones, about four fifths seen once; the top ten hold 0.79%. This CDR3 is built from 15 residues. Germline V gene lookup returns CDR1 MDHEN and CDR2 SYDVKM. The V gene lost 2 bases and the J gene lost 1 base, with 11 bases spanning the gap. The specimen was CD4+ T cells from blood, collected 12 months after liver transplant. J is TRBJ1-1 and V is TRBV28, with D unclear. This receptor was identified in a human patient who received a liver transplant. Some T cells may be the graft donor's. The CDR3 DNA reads TGTGCCAGCAGTTTAAGGTTATGGACGAACACTGAAGCTTTCTTT. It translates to CASSLRLWTNTEAFF.